Listed below are T cell receptor beta chains from one sample, sequenced in a study of Graves' ophthalmopathy and Graves' hyperthyroidism. TCRdb analysed the multiplex PCR reads with MiXCR anew, one entry per CDR3 protein. This sample carries hundreds of thousands of distinct CDR3 sequences, about 24% of them seen once, and the ten largest clones take about 6.6%. Material for sequencing was peripheral blood. The receptor source for this set is a woman between 18 and 29 years old with stable Graves' hyperthyroidism. Some clones in this sample may be carry-over from other donors' samples. CDR3s include the opening cysteine and the closing phenylalanine or tryptophan. The order of the fields is V gene, J gene, CDR3 protein.

>TRBV18|TRBJ2-2
CASSPGRTLNTGELFF
>TRBV28|TRBJ1-2
CASSLLGGKGYTF
>TRBV20-1|TRBJ1-1
CSARDENTEAFF
>TRBV28|TRBJ2-2
CASSRPVTGAGITGELFF
>TRBV20-1|TRBJ1-5
CSATPRQGKGQPQHF
>TRBV27|TRBJ1-2
CASSLSADVGYTF
>TRBV2|TRBJ2-5
CASSEVAGGFPQYF
>TRBV6-1|TRBJ1-5
CASKPGTGSNQPQHF
>TRBV28|TRBJ1-1
CASKISLSTEAFF
>TRBV4-1|TRBJ1-2
CASSQPGQGKNNGYTF
>TRBV27|TRBJ1-1
CASSLSPLSEAFF
>TRBV12-3/TRBV12-4|TRBJ2-2
CASIGDRGGTGELFF
>TRBV12-3/TRBV12-4|TRBJ2-7
CASSLRDKTHEQYF
>TRBV19|TRBJ1-2
CASSIDPGTDYGYTF
>TRBV6-5|TRBJ1-6
CASSYSGRLNSPLHF
>TRBV20-1|TRBJ1-1
CSARGVLGSEAFF
>TRBV10-3|TRBJ2-2
CAISQPRDKANTGELFF
>TRBV30|TRBJ1-2
CAWIKPPGQNYGYTF
>TRBV7-2|TRBJ1-6
CASSLDRGLRSPLHF
>TRBV19|TRBJ2-3
CASTYSQGGTDTQYF
>TRBV14|TRBJ1-1
CASSHGTYEAFF
>TRBV5-1|TRBJ2-7
CASSSDSGEAYEQYF
>TRBV30|TRBJ2-7
CAWTQGIYEQYF